What follows are 15 T cell receptor beta chains derived from one specimen sequenced in a study of blood T cell repertoires in COVID-19. TCRdb's table, derived via immunoSEQ multiplex PCR, lists solely in-frame clones and lacks some. This table has a few hundred thousand clones, over 75% appearing once. Material: PBMCs or T cells enriched from blood (not recorded which). These receptors were obtained from a woman in her thirties who had recovered from COVID-19.

CDR3 nucleotides: TGCGCCAGCAGCTTGGGTCCTAGCGGGGGAGACAATGAGCAGTTCTTC. Its protein is CASSLGPSGGDNEQFF. The chain recombines TRBV5-1 with TRBJ2-1, with 10 nucleotides matching TRBD2. Trimming removed 0 bases from V and 5 bases from J; junction bases left unmatched: 5. CDR3 length: 16 amino acids. The germline gives CDR1 SGHRS, CDR2 YFSETQ.

J is TRBJ2-3 and V is TRBV9; 12 bases are a match to TRBD2. CDR1 is SGDLS and CDR2 is YYNGEE in the germline V gene. J was trimmed by 5 bases and V by 3 bases; bases with no gene match: 4. The CDR3 is 15 amino acids. The chain's CDR3 is CASSASGGAGDTQYF. The CDR3 DNA reads as TGTGCCAGCAGCGCTAGCGGGGGGGCGGGAGATACGCAGTATTTT.

The chain has TRBV5-4 and TRBJ1-2; TRBD1 matches 9 bases. The germline V gene encodes CDR1 SGHNT and CDR2 YYREEE (reference sequence). The CDR3 is 17 amino acids. After removal of 4 bases from V and 2 bases from J, the junction contained 12 bases not matched to a gene. The CDR3 loop is CASSHPDRGFRNYGYTF. The CDR3 DNA follows: TGTGCCAGCAGCCACCCCGACAGGGGGTTTAGGAACTATGGCTACACCTTC.

The J gene is TRBJ2-2, the V gene TRBV29-1; D is undetermined. Deletions cut 3 bases from V and 5 bases from J, with 7 bases between. The CDR3 contains 12 residues. Germline assignment: CDR1 SQVTM and CDR2 ANQGSEA. DNA of the CDR3: TGCAGCGTTGACCCGCGAACCGGGGAGCTGTTTTTT. Translation: CSVDPRTGELFF.

The chain is built from TRBV28 and TRBJ2-5; TRBD2 is a possible D gene (6 bases). The CDR3 runs to 13 residues. Trimming removed 7 bases from V and 3 bases from J, with 12 bases in between. Germline-derived CDR1 and CDR2 are MDHEN and SYDVKM. The CDR3 region is CASTPGGKETQYF. CDR3 DNA: TGTGCCAGCACCCCCGGAGGGAAAGAGACCCAGTACTTC.

The CDR3 here is CAWSGGTGGFGTNEKLFF. In DNA form, the CDR3 reads TGTGCCTGGAGTGGAGGGACAGGGGGATTTGGCACTAATGAAAAACTGTTTTTT. The rearrangement uses TRBV30 and TRBJ1-4; 11 positions agree with TRBD1. Germline CDR1 is GTSNPN and CDR2 is SVGIG (reference sequence). The V gene end was trimmed by 1 base and the J gene end by 2 bases; junction bases not matched to a gene: 9. The CDR3 spans 18 residues.

This rearrangement joins TRBV30 to TRBJ2-1, with TRBD2 as a possible D gene (5 bases). The germline V gene encodes CDR1 GTSNPN and CDR2 SVGIG (reference sequence). Trimming removed 3 bases from V and 0 bases from J, with 15 bases in between. The CDR3 runs to 16 residues. The CDR3 sequence: CAWREAGLSSYNEQFF. For the CDR3, the DNA is TGTGCCTGGAGGGAGGCCGGTCTAAGCTCCTACAATGAGCAGTTCTTC.

The CDR3 coding sequence is TGTGCCAGCAGCTTAGCTGTGGGCCTCTATGGCTACACCTTC. It translates to CASSLAVGLYGYTF. The chain joins TRBV11-2 to TRBJ1-2; D ambiguous. V dropped 1 base and J dropped 4 bases, with 10 bases sitting between them. The CDR3 runs 14 residues. Looked up from germline, CDR1 is SGHAT and CDR2 is FQNNGV.

V and J are TRBV6-5 and TRBJ1-2; TRBD1 might be the D (6 bases). CDR1 and CDR2 (germline): MNHEY, SVGAGI. Trimming left V 0 bases short and J 4 bases short, with 12 bases between. The length of the CDR3 is 15 residues. The CDR3 spells CASSYSKGGIYGYTF. CDR3 bases: TGTGCCAGCAGTTACTCGAAGGGGGGGATCTATGGCTACACCTTC.

This clone has just a few counts. The genes are TRBV2 and TRBJ2-1, with D tentatively TRBD2 (5 bases). Germline V gene data show CDR1 as SNHLY and CDR2 as FYNNEI. CDR3 length: 12 amino acids. The V gene lost 6 bases and the J gene lost 10 bases, with 13 bases spanning the gap. The CDR3 region is CASRQEGWEQFF. DNA of the CDR3: TGTGCCAGCAGGCAAGAGGGATGGGAGCAGTTCTTC.

This chain joins TRBV7-9 and TRBJ2-5, with D possibly TRBD2 on 5 matching bases. V lost 4 bases, J lost 2 bases, and 14 bases lay in between. The CDR3 extends over 15 amino acids. Germline CDR1 is SEHNR and CDR2 is FQNEAQ (reference sequence). CDR3 protein: CASSYIPAGQETQYF. CDR3 DNA: TGTGCCAGCAGCTACATCCCGGCGGGTCAAGAGACCCAGTACTTC.

This chain connects TRBV27 to TRBJ1-1, with 7 bases aligning to TRBD1. The CDR3 spans 14 residues. CDR1 and CDR2 from the germline V gene are MNHEY and SMNVEV (reference sequence). The J segment lost 2 bases and the V segment lost 6 bases, leaving 6 bases of the junction unmatched. CDR3 amino acids: CASRPRQGNTEAFF. CDR3 nucleotide sequence: TGTGCCAGCAGGCCTCGACAGGGAAACACTGAAGCTTTCTTT.

This clone was seen a few times. This rearrangement joins TRBV11-2 to TRBJ2-1; 9 bases match TRBD2. In germline, CDR1 is SGHAT, CDR2 FQNNGV. This CDR3 region has 14 residues. J lost 4 bases, V lost 8 bases, and 6 bases had no gene match. The CDR3 nucleotides read TGTGCCAGCCGGTCTAGCGGGGTATACAATGAGCAGTTCTTC. Translating gives CASRSSGVYNEQFF. Complete variable domain (other parts from reference TRBV11-2 and TRBJ2-1): EAGVAQSPRYKIIEKRQSVAFWCNPISGHATLYWYQQILGQGPKLLIQFQNNGVVDDSQLPKDRFSAERLKGVDSTLKIQPAKLEDSAVYLCASRSSGVYNEQFFGPGTRLTVL.

This chain joins TRBV5-4 and TRBJ1-4; 7 nucleotides match TRBD1. The CDR3 consists of 14 residues. CDR1 and CDR2 from the germline V gene are SGHNT and YYREEE (reference sequence). Trimming at V came to 3 bases and at J to 4 bases, leaving 3 bases not matched to a gene. The CDR3 DNA reads TGTGCCAGCAGCTACAGGGGCGGTAATGAAAAACTGTTTTTT. The encoded protein is CASSYRGGNEKLFF.

The chain has TRBV27 and TRBJ1-2; 10 bases align to TRBD1. V was pared by 4 bases and J by 4 bases, with 6 bases of the junction left unmatched. The CDR3 extends over 15 amino acids. Germline loops: CDR1 MNHEY, CDR2 SMNVEV (reference sequence). The CDR3 DNA reads as TGTGCCAGCAGTTCAAGGACAGGGGGACGCTATGGCTACACCTTC. This gives the protein CASSSRTGGRYGYTF.